This is a list of T cell receptor beta chains from one sample in a study of human T cells and chemical hapten exposure. MiXCR, applied by TCRdb to the RACE reads, yields one record per CDR3 protein. The sample records 190,000 or so distinct CDR3 sequences, 30% being singletons. This specimen consisted of whole blood, obtained in connection with sensitization to the hapten diphenylcyclopropenone (DPC). These receptors were obtained from a woman aged 25 to 39 with alopecia areata. Some clones in this sample may be carry-over from other donors' samples. Each CDR3 is given with its conserved first and last residue. D genes are given only for firm matches. Size is omitted from some rows. Given values are once, few, many or a class for expanded clones.

v_call	clone_size	d_call	cdr3_length	j_call	cdr3_aa	cdr3_nt
TRBV28	NA	TRBD2	16	TRBJ2-3	CASSHGLASSTDTQYF	TGTGCCAGCAGTCATGGACTAGCATCTAGCACAGATACGCAGTATTTT
TRBV6-5	NA	TRBD2	16	TRBJ2-7	CASKPYGSGSSDEQYF	TGTGCCAGCAAACCATATGGAAGCGGGAGTTCGGACGAGCAGTACTTC
TRBV6-2/TRBV6-3	many	TRBD2	17	TRBJ2-2	CAPVRGGKRENTGELFF	TGTGCCCCCGTCCGGGGGGGGAAACGCGAGAACACCGGGGAGCTGTTTTTT
TRBV25-1	few	TRBD2	15	TRBJ2-1	CASSESPASGREQFF	TGTGCCAGCAGTGAATCACCGGCTAGCGGGAGAGAGCAGTTCTTC
TRBV29-1	few	TRBD2	15	TRBJ2-3	CSVDLRELGTDTQYF	TGCAGCGTTGATTTGCGGGAGTTGGGCACAGATACGCAGTATTTT
TRBV10-3	few	NA	15	TRBJ2-5	CAISESRGRQETQYF	TGTGCCATCAGTGAGTCCCGGGGGAGGCAAGAGACCCAGTACTTC
TRBV28	NA	NA	14	TRBJ1-5	CASSLGGSHQPQHF	TGTGCCAGCAGTTTGGGAGGGTCCCATCAGCCCCAGCATTTT
TRBV7-2	few	NA	14	TRBJ2-5	CASTPGYLQETQYF	TGTGCCAGCACCCCCGGTTATCTCCAAGAGACCCAGTACTTC
TRBV2	few	TRBD1	15	TRBJ2-7	CASSRRKGALGEQYF	TGTGCCAGCAGTCGACGGAAGGGGGCATTGGGGGAGCAGTACTTC
TRBV28	NA	NA	15	TRBJ1-5	CASHVQGPAGQPQHF	TGTGCCAGCCATGTACAGGGACCCGCGGGTCAGCCCCAGCATTTT
TRBV7-2	NA	NA	14	TRBJ1-2	CASSSTGDNYGYTF	TGTGCCAGCAGCTCAACCGGGGATAACTATGGCTACACCTTC
TRBV6-2/TRBV6-3	NA	TRBD2	17	TRBJ2-7	CASSYGLAGTLGGEQYF	TGTGCCAGCAGTTACGGACTAGCGGGAACCCTTGGCGGGGAGCAGTACTTC
TRBV4-1	NA	NA	16	TRBJ1-3	CASSPYEGGAGNTIYF	TGCGCCAGCAGCCCCTATGAAGGAGGGGCTGGAAACACCATATATTTT
TRBV9	NA	NA	12	TRBJ2-2	CASSGRDGELFF	TGTGCCAGCAGCGGCAGGGACGGGGAGCTGTTTTTT
TRBV12-2	NA	NA	16	TRBJ1-5	CASRETGGHSNQPQHF	TGTGCAAGTCGCGAGACAGGGGGACATAGCAATCAGCCCCAGCATTTT
TRBV7-2	few	TRBD2	18	TRBJ2-7	CASSSRQPGLAGAYEQYF	TGTGCCAGCAGCTCACGGCAGCCGGGACTAGCGGGGGCCTACGAGCAGTACTTC
TRBV6-6	NA	TRBD1	17	TRBJ2-1	CASSYPLTGGTNNEQFF	TGTGCCAGCAGTTATCCCCTGACAGGGGGCACGAACAATGAGCAGTTCTTC
TRBV2	NA	NA	14	TRBJ1-4	CATNLRGSFEKLFF	TGTGCCACAAACCTACGGGGGAGTTTTGAAAAACTGTTTTTT
TRBV20-1	NA	TRBD1	16	TRBJ2-5	CSARADRGSSQETQYF	TGCAGTGCTAGAGCCGACAGGGGCTCGTCACAAGAGACCCAGTACTTC
TRBV28	NA	NA	13	TRBJ1-2	CASSRGGPYGYTF	TGTGCCAGCAGTCGGGGAGGGCCCTATGGCTACACCTTC
TRBV5-1	NA	NA	14	TRBJ1-4	CASSPDSANEKLFF	TGCGCCAGCAGCCCGGACAGTGCTAATGAAAAACTGTTTTTT
TRBV10-3	few	NA	12	TRBJ2-7	CAIRDLSYEQYF	TGTGCCATCAGGGACCTCTCCTACGAGCAGTACTTC
TRBV28	once	NA	17	TRBJ1-3	CASRPTTGAPSGNTIYF	TGTGCCAGCAGACCGACTACCGGGGCCCCCTCTGGAAACACCATATATTTT
TRBV7-9	few	TRBD2	15	TRBJ2-3	CASSLSGTSTDTQYF	TGTGCCAGCAGCTTAAGCGGGACCAGCACAGATACGCAGTATTTT
TRBV7-2	few	NA	16	TRBJ2-1	CASSFSVAGPWDEQFF	TGTGCCAGCAGCTTTTCTGTCGCGGGTCCTTGGGATGAGCAGTTCTTC
TRBV6-2/TRBV6-3	NA	NA	14	TRBJ2-5	CASSYLGRGETQYF	TGTGCCAGCAGTTACCTAGGACGGGGGGAGACCCAGTACTTC
TRBV5-1	NA	TRBD1	14	TRBJ1-3	CASSVGQGGNTIYF	TGCGCCAGCAGCGTCGGACAGGGAGGAAACACCATATATTTT
TRBV28	NA	NA	13	TRBJ1-6	CASSWGGDLTLHF	TGTGCCAGCAGTTGGGGGGGGGACCTCACCCTCCACTTT
TRBV7-9	NA	TRBD2	17	TRBJ2-1	CASSPSGLAGLHNEQFF	TGTGCCAGCAGCCCCTCGGGACTAGCGGGGCTCCACAATGAGCAGTTCTTC
TRBV29-1	NA	TRBD1	13	TRBJ1-4	CSVQDREGEKLFF	TGCAGCGTTCAAGACAGGGAGGGTGAAAAACTGTTTTTT
TRBV12-3/TRBV12-4	NA	NA	15	TRBJ2-5	CASSPLYGTGETQYF	TGTGCCAGCAGTCCCCTTTACGGGACCGGAGAGACCCAGTACTTC
TRBV7-8	NA	TRBD2	15	TRBJ2-7	CASSLERLAGGEQHF	TGTGCCAGCAGCTTAGAGCGACTAGCGGGAGGCGAGCAGCACTTC
TRBV10-3	NA	NA	13	TRBJ2-4	CAISPERRDIQYF	TGTGCCATCAGCCCAGAGAGGAGGGACATTCAGTACTTC
TRBV20-1	few	NA	14	TRBJ1-4	CSARRGPPRAKLFF	TGCAGTGCTAGACGTGGCCCCCCGCGGGCAAAACTGTTTTTT
TRBV9	NA	NA	13	TRBJ2-3	CASSPQGGFTQYF	TGTGCCAGCAGCCCACAGGGGGGGTTTACGCAGTATTTT
TRBV18	many	NA	12	TRBJ2-7	CASSPLGHEQYF	TGTGCCAGCTCACCACTCGGCCACGAGCAGTACTTC
TRBV20-1	few	NA	12	TRBJ1-2	CSAPPSAYGYTF	TGCAGTGCCCCCCCAAGCGCCTATGGCTACACCTTC
TRBV28	NA	TRBD1	15	TRBJ2-7	CASNFRDRGLREQYF	TGTGCCAGCAACTTCCGGGACAGGGGGCTTAGGGAGCAGTACTTC
TRBV6-2/TRBV6-3	NA	NA	12	TRBJ1-2	CASNEDPYGYTF	TGTGCCAGCAATGAGGACCCCTATGGCTACACCTTC
TRBV18	few	TRBD1	12	TRBJ1-1	CASVNRGTEAFF	TGTGCCAGCGTCAACAGGGGCACTGAAGCTTTCTTT
TRBV29-1	NA	NA	13	TRBJ2-6	CSVRVSGANVLTF	TGCAGCGTCCGGGTCTCTGGGGCCAACGTCCTGACTTTC
TRBV28	few	TRBD2	14	TRBJ2-4	CASMGEGTKNIQYF	TGTGCCAGCATGGGGGAGGGCACCAAAAACATTCAGTACTTC
TRBV2	NA	TRBD1	14	TRBJ1-1	CASSLDRGWAEAFF	TGTGCCAGCAGTCTGGACAGGGGATGGGCTGAAGCTTTCTTT
TRBV29-1	NA	NA	14	TRBJ1-3	CSVGGGGSGNTIYF	TGCAGCGTGGGAGGCGGGGGCTCTGGAAACACCATATATTTT
TRBV5-1	few	NA	14	TRBJ2-1	CASSLVPVDNEQFF	TGCGCCAGCAGCTTGGTGCCAGTCGACAATGAGCAGTTCTTC